The T cell receptor (beta chain) described here comes from a study of identical twins. General study results and limits: Twins shared out-of-frame alpha sequences with excess low generation probability.

V dropped 8 bases and J dropped 0 bases, with 8 bases sitting between them. The CDR3 length is 12 residues. From germline, CDR1 is ENHRY and CDR2 SYGVKD. Template switching, a step in the protocol, added a universal primer site, and cDNA carried unique molecular identifiers. MiXCR, run by TCRdb on the 5' RACE reads, gives a single entry per CDR3 protein. The table lists some 790,000 distinct CDR3 sequences, 15% to 20% of them singletons, with under 15% in the top ten. Concerning this clonotype itself: Its matching antigen is unknown.

The data were also submitted as part of a second study, on T cells expressing NK-cell markers. That investigation notes: Of eight sequenced donors, seven were HCMV-seropositive and one HCMV-seronegative.

The chain has TRBV10-3 and TRBJ2-7; D is undetermined. What was sequenced was PBMCs. The sequence came from a woman younger than 35 in good health. CDR3 amino acids: CAIGKNSYEQYF. The CDR3 coding sequence is TGTGCCATCGGAAAGAACTCCTACGAGCAGTACTTC.